Listed below are T cell receptor beta chains from one sample, sequenced in a study of blood T cells in healthy people across ages. TCRdb re-called the 5' RACE reads with MiXCR, one entry per CDR3 protein. Found here are some 1.6 million distinct CDR3 sequences, around 35% of them singletons; the top ten hold 11%. Sequences were obtained from blood. Source of these receptors: a woman aged 25 to 39 in good health. Both conserved end residues are part of each CDR3.

v_call cdr3_aa
TRBV5-1 CASSTAPPADTQYF
TRBV7-9 CASSGAQGAGYEQYF
TRBV5-1 CASSLLVAGGYLQYNEQFF
TRBV6-2/TRBV6-3 CACSDRGIGYTF
TRBV7-3 CASSLYVAGGRLNEQFF
TRBV18 CASSAAEPGENQPQHF
TRBV4-2 CASSQESDSNEKLFF
TRBV5-4 CASSPLKTGANYGYTF
TRBV10-3 CAIRRDGSTDTQYF
TRBV15 CATSPGAAMADTQYF
TRBV18 CASSPWGGNYGYTF
TRBV20-1 CSARALAGGDSYNEQFF
TRBV5-1 CASSLADRDNEKLFF
TRBV29-1 CRGDTYYGYTF
TRBV18 CASSPTGTAMNTEAFF
TRBV25-1 CASSGTSGYSYNEQFF
TRBV3-1 CASSQQHGNEQFF
TRBV9 CASSVGTSGRDNEQFF
TRBV5-1 CASSLLATTNEKLFF